The rows below give T cell receptor beta chains drawn from one sample of a study of blood T cell repertoires in COVID-19. The assay was immunoSEQ multiplex PCR, and TCRdb's table has in-frame clones only and misses some. The data contain about 140,000 clones, about four fifths of them singletons. The specimen sequenced was peripheral blood. Source of these receptors: a human donor in a cohort sampled during active COVID-19. Each CDR3 is given with its conserved first and last residue. D genes are given only for firm matches. Expanded clones get a size class; other rows say once, few or many, or leave the size out.

TRBD1	.	TRBJ2-7	TRBV27	TGTGCCAGCAGTTTTACCGGGACAGGGGTCGACGAGCAGTACTTC	CASSFTGTGVDEQYF
TRBD2	.	TRBJ2-2	TRBV29-1	TGCAGCGTTGAAGGGACTAGCGGGAGGGTTGGCGGGGAGCTGTTTTTT	CSVEGTSGRVGGELFF
.	.	TRBJ1-1	TRBV7-3	TGTGCCAGCAGCTCAGGAACAGACACTGAAGCTTTCTTT	CASSSGTDTEAFF
TRBD2	.	TRBJ2-1	TRBV5-8	TGTGCCAGCAGCCCGAACGGCGGGAGGTACAATGAGCAGTTCTTC	CASSPNGGRYNEQFF
.	.	TRBJ1-5	TRBV6-5	TGTGCCAGCAGTCGGCCAGGGCAGCCCCAGCATTTT	CASSRPGQPQHF
TRBD1	few	TRBJ2-2	TRBV6-5	TGTGCCAGCAGTCTCCGGGACAGGGGTTCCGGGGAGCTGTTTTTT	CASSLRDRGSGELFF
TRBD2	.	TRBJ2-3	TRBV28	TGTGCCAGCAGTCTAGCGGGAGGGCCCGGAGATACGCAGTATTTT	CASSLAGGPGDTQYF
TRBD2	.	TRBJ2-3	TRBV29-1	TGCAGCGTTGGAGAGCGGGGGGCGAGAGATACGCAGTATTTT	CSVGERGARDTQYF
.	.	TRBJ2-6	TRBV7-3	TGTGCCAGCAGCTTGAGCTCTGGGGCCAACGTCCTGACTTTC	CASSLSSGANVLTF
.	.	TRBJ2-7	TRBV11-2	TGTGCCAGCAGCCGCCCCGGGACTCCACTCTACGAGCAGTACTTC	CASSRPGTPLYEQYF
TRBD1	few	TRBJ2-1	TRBV5-1	TGCGCCAGCAGCTTTGGGACAGGGTGGGACAATGAGCAGTTCTTC	CASSFGTGWDNEQFF
TRBD1	.	TRBJ2-2	TRBV2	TGTGCCAGCCTAACACAGGGGTCCGGGGAGCTGTTTTTT	CASLTQGSGELFF
TRBD2	few	TRBJ2-5	TRBV18	TGTGCCAGCTCACCAACGACTAGCGAAGAGACCCAGTACTTC	CASSPTTSEETQYF
TRBD2	.	TRBJ2-7	TRBV4-1	TGCGCCAGCAGCCAAGAAACTAGCGGGACCGAGCAGTACTTC	CASSQETSGTEQYF
TRBD2	.	TRBJ2-2	TRBV7-9	TGTGCCAGCAGCCTTGAGCGGGAGTCTACCGGGGAGCTGTTTTTT	CASSLERESTGELFF
.	few	TRBJ2-1	TRBV9	TGTGCCAGCAGCGTAGCCAGGCAGGGTGGTGAGCAGTTCTTC	CASSVARQGGEQFF
TRBD1	.	TRBJ2-1	TRBV2	TGTGCCAGCAGTGAGATCGGGACAGGGGGCGATGAGCAGTTCTTC	CASSEIGTGGDEQFF
.	.	TRBJ1-4	TRBV18	TGTGCCAGCTCACCTGGCAGACAGACAACTAATGAAAAACTGTTTTTT	CASSPGRQTTNEKLFF
TRBD1	.	TRBJ2-7	TRBV12-5	TGTGCTAGTGGTTTAGACGGACAGGGTGACTCCTACGAGCAGTACTTC	CASGLDGQGDSYEQYF
.	.	TRBJ2-2	TRBV19	TGTGCCAGTAGCCGGACTCTTTTCCGAGATGAGGAGCTGTTTTTT	CASSRTLFRDEELFF
TRBD1	once	TRBJ1-2	TRBV5-1	TGCGCCAGCAGCCCTGGGGGACAGCAGTATGGCTACACCTTC	CASSPGGQQYGYTF
TRBD1	.	TRBJ2-1	TRBV19	TGTGCCAGTAGTAACAGACAGGGCGGCAATGAGCAGTTCTTC	CASSNRQGGNEQFF
TRBD1	.	TRBJ2-1	TRBV20-1	TGCAGTGCTAGTCGCGGGACAGGTAATGAGCAGTTCTTC	CSASRGTGNEQFF
TRBD1	.	TRBJ1-2	TRBV19	TGTGCCAGTAGTATCCGATTTGGACAGGGAGGAGGCTATGGCTACACCTTC	CASSIRFGQGGGYGYTF
TRBD1	.	TRBJ1-2	TRBV11-2	TGTGCCAGCAGCCTGAGACAGGGATGGTTGTATGGCTACACCTTC	CASSLRQGWLYGYTF
.	.	TRBJ1-1	TRBV7-6	TGTGCCAGCAGCCTCGAGAGGAGCACTGAAGCTTTCTTT	CASSLERSTEAFF
.	.	TRBJ1-1	TRBV28	TGTGCCAGCAGCCGCGCCAGGGTGAACACTGAAGCTTTCTTT	CASSRARVNTEAFF